These T cell receptor beta chains were read from a single sample in a study of long-term antiretroviral therapy in people with HIV. Here immunoSEQ multiplex PCR was the method, and the copy in TCRdb shows in-frame clones only, minus some. The sample lists 25,000 to 30,000 clones, 79% occurring once. The sequences come from unsorted PBMCs, collected 2.1 years after starting antiretroviral therapy. Every receptor here comes from a man younger than 40 with HIV. Both conserved end residues are part of each CDR3. Each record gives: D gene, J gene, clone size, CDR3 length, V gene, CDR3 DNA, CDR3 protein. A D gene is named only where the DNA matches it firmly. A clone size is listed for some rows: how often the clone was seen (once, few, many), or a class if it is expanded.

TRBD1 | TRBJ1-6 | NA | 14 | TRBV5-1 | TGCGCCAGCAGCTTGGAGGGACAGTATTCACCCCTCCACTTT | CASSLEGQYSPLHF
NA | TRBJ1-2 | large | 15 | TRBV5-4 | TGTGCCAGCAGCTTGAGGGGGGCCGGAAACTATGGCTACACCTTC | CASSLRGAGNYGYTF
TRBD1 | TRBJ2-7 | NA | 16 | TRBV7-9 | TGTGCCAGCAGCTTAGATGGGACAGGGGGCTCCTACGAGCAGTACTTC | CASSLDGTGGSYEQYF
NA | TRBJ1-3 | NA | 15 | TRBV7-9 | TGTGCCAGCAGCTCCCCTTTGGGCTCTGGAAACACCATATATTTT | CASSSPLGSGNTIYF
TRBD2 | TRBJ2-2 | NA | 19 | TRBV4-1 | TGCGCCAGCAGCCTAATGGGCAGCGGGGGGACCGCGAACACCGGGGAGCTGTTTTTT | CASSLMGSGGTANTGELFF
NA | TRBJ1-1 | NA | 15 | TRBV4-3 | TGCGCCAGCAGCCAAGGGGGGGGGCGCGGCACTGAAGCTTTCTTT | CASSQGGGRGTEAFF
NA | TRBJ1-1 | NA | 16 | TRBV5-5 | TGTGCCAGCAGCTTGGAGGATCAGGGCGTCGGGGCTGAAGCTTTCTTT | CASSLEDQGVGAEAFF
NA | TRBJ1-6 | few | 13 | TRBV5-4 | TGTGCCAGCAGCCTGGAGGGGGGTCTGACCCTCCACTTT | CASSLEGGLTLHF
NA | TRBJ1-5 | NA | 13 | TRBV5-8 | TGTGCCAGCAGCGACGGACAGTATCAGCCCCAGCATTTT | CASSDGQYQPQHF
NA | TRBJ2-2 | once | 15 | TRBV5-6 | TGTGCCAGCAGCTTGGGGTTAGCCCCTCACGGGGAGCTGTTTTTT | CASSLGLAPHGELFF
NA | TRBJ1-5 | NA | 14 | TRBV28 | TGTGCCAGCAGAGAGGTGGGGTACAATCAGCCCCAGCATTTT | CASREVGYNQPQHF
TRBD2 | TRBJ2-3 | NA | 18 | TRBV4-1 | TGCGCCAGCAGCCCCGAACCGGGACTAGCGGGGTGGACAGATACGCAGTATTTT | CASSPEPGLAGWTDTQYF
TRBD2 | TRBJ2-5 | NA | 15 | TRBV28 | TGTGCCAGCAGTTCCGGGACTAGCCTAAAAGAGACCCAGTACTTC | CASSSGTSLKETQYF
TRBD1 | TRBJ2-7 | medium-sized | 14 | TRBV15 | TGTGCCACCAGCACCTCGGACAGGGTTAGCGAGCAGTACTTC | CATSTSDRVSEQYF
NA | TRBJ2-3 | NA | 14 | TRBV5-1 | TGCGCCAGCAGCTTGCGAGGAAGCACAGATACGCAGTATTTT | CASSLRGSTDTQYF
NA | TRBJ2-1 | NA | 13 | TRBV10-1 | TGCGCCAGCCCGGGACGATCCTACAATGAGCAGTTCTTC | CASPGRSYNEQFF
TRBD1 | TRBJ1-2 | NA | 14 | TRBV11-2 | TGTGCCAGCAGCTCACAGGGGGGGTACTATGGCTACACCTTC | CASSSQGGYYGYTF
NA | TRBJ2-1 | NA | 14 | TRBV11-2 | TGTGCCAGCAGCTTAAGTAGTGGGGTCAATGAGCAGTTCTTC | CASSLSSGVNEQFF
TRBD2 | TRBJ2-1 | once | 15 | TRBV19 | TGTGCCAGTACTAAGCGGGGGGACTCCTACAATGAGCAGTTCTTC | CASTKRGDSYNEQFF
TRBD2 | TRBJ2-7 | NA | 14 | TRBV7-9 | TGTGCCAGCAGTTCAGCGGGAGGTTTGAACGAGCAGTACTTC | CASSSAGGLNEQYF
NA | TRBJ2-4 | NA | 11 | TRBV20-1 | TGCAGTGCTAGAGATACAGGCATTCAGTACTTC | CSARDTGIQYF
NA | TRBJ1-2 | few | 12 | TRBV2 | TGTGCCAGCAGTCCCGCGGCAGGGCCCTTTACCTTC | CASSPAAGPFTF
NA | TRBJ2-1 | NA | 17 | TRBV19 | TGTGCCAGTAGTCCAACAGGTTGGGCTAGCTCCTACAATGAGCAGTTCTTC | CASSPTGWASSYNEQFF
NA | TRBJ2-5 | NA | 12 | TRBV19 | TGTGCCAGTGCGGGGTTCCAAGAGACCCAGTACTTC | CASAGFQETQYF
NA | TRBJ2-5 | NA | 15 | TRBV19 | TGTGCCAGTAGTATAACGCCCGAGGCGGGCGAGACCCAGTACTTC | CASSITPEAGETQYF
NA | TRBJ1-2 | NA | 14 | TRBV19 | TGTGCCAGTAGTAGGATCAGGGAGACCTATGGCTACACCTTC | CASSRIRETYGYTF
TRBD2 | TRBJ2-5 | NA | 19 | TRBV7-2 | TGTGCCAGCAGCTTAGTGTCAGCGGGAGGGAGGGGGACCCAAGAGACCCAGTACTTC | CASSLVSAGGRGTQETQYF
NA | TRBJ1-1 | NA | 13 | TRBV27 | TGTGCCAGCAGTTTATTCCTAACCTCGGAAGCTTTCTTT | CASSLFLTSEAFF
NA | TRBJ2-7 | NA | 15 | TRBV4-1 | TGCGCCAGCAGCCAAGTGGGGAGCAACTCCTACGAGCAGTACTTC | CASSQVGSNSYEQYF
NA | TRBJ2-6 | NA | 19 | TRBV19 | TGTGCCAGTAGTATTTCTGACAGAGCCCTCTCCTCTGGGGCCAACGTCCTGACTTTC | CASSISDRALSSGANVLTF
NA | TRBJ2-2 | NA | 17 | TRBV7-9 | TGTGCCAGCAGCCCCGAGACAGGCCATTGGTTGACCGGGGAGCTGTTTTTT | CASSPETGHWLTGELFF
NA | TRBJ1-1 | NA | 14 | TRBV5-1 | TGCGCCAGCAGCTTTACGTCCGGAGGCACTGAAGCTTTCTTT | CASSFTSGGTEAFF
NA | TRBJ1-2 | once | 13 | TRBV15 | TGTGCCACCAGCAGAGAACTATTAAATGGCTACACCTTC | CATSRELLNGYTF
TRBD2 | TRBJ2-7 | NA | 14 | TRBV7-2 | TGTGCCAGCAGCTTAAGGCGGGAGGGCCTCGAGCAGTACTTC | CASSLRREGLEQYF
TRBD1 | TRBJ2-4 | NA | 16 | TRBV5-1 | TGCGCCAGCAGTCAGGGACAGGGAGGGGTCAAAAACATTCAGTACTTC | CASSQGQGGVKNIQYF
TRBD1 | TRBJ2-7 | once | 15 | TRBV11-2 | TGTGCCAGCAGCCATCGAACAGGGGGCACGGGGGAGCAGTACTTC | CASSHRTGGTGEQYF
TRBD2 | TRBJ2-2 | few | 16 | TRBV7-6 | TGTGCCAGCAGCTTAGTACTAGCGGGAGGCACCGGGGAGCTGTTTTTT | CASSLVLAGGTGELFF
NA | TRBJ1-5 | NA | 14 | TRBV5-4 | TGTGCCAGCAGCTTGGACCCGAGCAATCAGCCCCAGCATTTT | CASSLDPSNQPQHF
NA | TRBJ1-6 | NA | 15 | TRBV7-2 | TGTGCCAGCAGCTTAGCTCCCGGAGGGGATTCACCCCTCCACTTT | CASSLAPGGDSPLHF
TRBD1 | TRBJ1-5 | NA | 14 | TRBV28 | TGTGCCAGCAGTGCCAGGGGGTTAAGACAGCCCCAGCATTTT | CASSARGLRQPQHF
TRBD1 | TRBJ2-1 | NA | 13 | TRBV5-4 | TGTGCCAGCAGCTGGGACAGGGGTTCTGAGCAGTTCTTC | CASSWDRGSEQFF
NA | TRBJ2-1 | NA | 16 | TRBV19 | TGTGCCAGTAGTATAGGGGGCGGGGGCGCCTACAATGAGCAGTTCTTC | CASSIGGGGAYNEQFF
NA | TRBJ1-6 | NA | 14 | TRBV10-3 | TGTGCCATCAGTGTTTTCAAGGATAATTCACCCCTCCACTTT | CAISVFKDNSPLHF
NA | TRBJ2-7 | medium-sized | 14 | TRBV7-9 | TGTGCCAGCAGCCAACCCCCTCGTGGGGATCGGCAGTACTTC | CASSQPPRGDRQYF
NA | TRBJ2-7 | NA | 13 | TRBV2 | TGTGCCAGCAGAATCACGGCTGCCTACGAGCAGTACTTC | CASRITAAYEQYF
NA | TRBJ2-3 | NA | 13 | TRBV19 | TGTGCCAGCTCTACAGTGTCCACAGATACGCAGTATTTT | CASSTVSTDTQYF
NA | TRBJ1-1 | NA | 15 | TRBV5-1 | TGCGCCAGCAGCTTGGGCGCTGGGAAGAACACTGAAGCTTTCTTT | CASSLGAGKNTEAFF
NA | TRBJ2-7 | NA | 15 | TRBV6-1 | TGTGCCAGCAGTGACCGGCCCGCCGTTAAAGGCGAGCAGTACTTC | CASSDRPAVKGEQYF
NA | TRBJ2-3 | NA | 16 | TRBV5-1 | TGCGCCAGCAGCTTGGAACTAGTGAAGTTTGCAGATACGCAGTATTTT | CASSLELVKFADTQYF
NA | TRBJ1-3 | few | 15 | TRBV4-3 | TGCGCCAGCAGCCAAGACAGCTCCTCTGGAAACACCATATATTTT | CASSQDSSSGNTIYF
NA | TRBJ2-1 | NA | 15 | TRBV4-3 | TGCGCCAGCGCAGATACCATTCGGGGGTACAATGAGCAGTTCTTC | CASADTIRGYNEQFF
NA | TRBJ1-5 | NA | 16 | TRBV7-2 | TGTGCCAGCAGCTCCTCCAGACTAGGGGCCAATCAGCCCCAGCATTTT | CASSSSRLGANQPQHF
NA | TRBJ2-1 | once | 15 | TRBV25-1 | TGTGCCAGCAGTGAAGATCAGGGAAGCTACAATGAGCAGTTCTTC | CASSEDQGSYNEQFF